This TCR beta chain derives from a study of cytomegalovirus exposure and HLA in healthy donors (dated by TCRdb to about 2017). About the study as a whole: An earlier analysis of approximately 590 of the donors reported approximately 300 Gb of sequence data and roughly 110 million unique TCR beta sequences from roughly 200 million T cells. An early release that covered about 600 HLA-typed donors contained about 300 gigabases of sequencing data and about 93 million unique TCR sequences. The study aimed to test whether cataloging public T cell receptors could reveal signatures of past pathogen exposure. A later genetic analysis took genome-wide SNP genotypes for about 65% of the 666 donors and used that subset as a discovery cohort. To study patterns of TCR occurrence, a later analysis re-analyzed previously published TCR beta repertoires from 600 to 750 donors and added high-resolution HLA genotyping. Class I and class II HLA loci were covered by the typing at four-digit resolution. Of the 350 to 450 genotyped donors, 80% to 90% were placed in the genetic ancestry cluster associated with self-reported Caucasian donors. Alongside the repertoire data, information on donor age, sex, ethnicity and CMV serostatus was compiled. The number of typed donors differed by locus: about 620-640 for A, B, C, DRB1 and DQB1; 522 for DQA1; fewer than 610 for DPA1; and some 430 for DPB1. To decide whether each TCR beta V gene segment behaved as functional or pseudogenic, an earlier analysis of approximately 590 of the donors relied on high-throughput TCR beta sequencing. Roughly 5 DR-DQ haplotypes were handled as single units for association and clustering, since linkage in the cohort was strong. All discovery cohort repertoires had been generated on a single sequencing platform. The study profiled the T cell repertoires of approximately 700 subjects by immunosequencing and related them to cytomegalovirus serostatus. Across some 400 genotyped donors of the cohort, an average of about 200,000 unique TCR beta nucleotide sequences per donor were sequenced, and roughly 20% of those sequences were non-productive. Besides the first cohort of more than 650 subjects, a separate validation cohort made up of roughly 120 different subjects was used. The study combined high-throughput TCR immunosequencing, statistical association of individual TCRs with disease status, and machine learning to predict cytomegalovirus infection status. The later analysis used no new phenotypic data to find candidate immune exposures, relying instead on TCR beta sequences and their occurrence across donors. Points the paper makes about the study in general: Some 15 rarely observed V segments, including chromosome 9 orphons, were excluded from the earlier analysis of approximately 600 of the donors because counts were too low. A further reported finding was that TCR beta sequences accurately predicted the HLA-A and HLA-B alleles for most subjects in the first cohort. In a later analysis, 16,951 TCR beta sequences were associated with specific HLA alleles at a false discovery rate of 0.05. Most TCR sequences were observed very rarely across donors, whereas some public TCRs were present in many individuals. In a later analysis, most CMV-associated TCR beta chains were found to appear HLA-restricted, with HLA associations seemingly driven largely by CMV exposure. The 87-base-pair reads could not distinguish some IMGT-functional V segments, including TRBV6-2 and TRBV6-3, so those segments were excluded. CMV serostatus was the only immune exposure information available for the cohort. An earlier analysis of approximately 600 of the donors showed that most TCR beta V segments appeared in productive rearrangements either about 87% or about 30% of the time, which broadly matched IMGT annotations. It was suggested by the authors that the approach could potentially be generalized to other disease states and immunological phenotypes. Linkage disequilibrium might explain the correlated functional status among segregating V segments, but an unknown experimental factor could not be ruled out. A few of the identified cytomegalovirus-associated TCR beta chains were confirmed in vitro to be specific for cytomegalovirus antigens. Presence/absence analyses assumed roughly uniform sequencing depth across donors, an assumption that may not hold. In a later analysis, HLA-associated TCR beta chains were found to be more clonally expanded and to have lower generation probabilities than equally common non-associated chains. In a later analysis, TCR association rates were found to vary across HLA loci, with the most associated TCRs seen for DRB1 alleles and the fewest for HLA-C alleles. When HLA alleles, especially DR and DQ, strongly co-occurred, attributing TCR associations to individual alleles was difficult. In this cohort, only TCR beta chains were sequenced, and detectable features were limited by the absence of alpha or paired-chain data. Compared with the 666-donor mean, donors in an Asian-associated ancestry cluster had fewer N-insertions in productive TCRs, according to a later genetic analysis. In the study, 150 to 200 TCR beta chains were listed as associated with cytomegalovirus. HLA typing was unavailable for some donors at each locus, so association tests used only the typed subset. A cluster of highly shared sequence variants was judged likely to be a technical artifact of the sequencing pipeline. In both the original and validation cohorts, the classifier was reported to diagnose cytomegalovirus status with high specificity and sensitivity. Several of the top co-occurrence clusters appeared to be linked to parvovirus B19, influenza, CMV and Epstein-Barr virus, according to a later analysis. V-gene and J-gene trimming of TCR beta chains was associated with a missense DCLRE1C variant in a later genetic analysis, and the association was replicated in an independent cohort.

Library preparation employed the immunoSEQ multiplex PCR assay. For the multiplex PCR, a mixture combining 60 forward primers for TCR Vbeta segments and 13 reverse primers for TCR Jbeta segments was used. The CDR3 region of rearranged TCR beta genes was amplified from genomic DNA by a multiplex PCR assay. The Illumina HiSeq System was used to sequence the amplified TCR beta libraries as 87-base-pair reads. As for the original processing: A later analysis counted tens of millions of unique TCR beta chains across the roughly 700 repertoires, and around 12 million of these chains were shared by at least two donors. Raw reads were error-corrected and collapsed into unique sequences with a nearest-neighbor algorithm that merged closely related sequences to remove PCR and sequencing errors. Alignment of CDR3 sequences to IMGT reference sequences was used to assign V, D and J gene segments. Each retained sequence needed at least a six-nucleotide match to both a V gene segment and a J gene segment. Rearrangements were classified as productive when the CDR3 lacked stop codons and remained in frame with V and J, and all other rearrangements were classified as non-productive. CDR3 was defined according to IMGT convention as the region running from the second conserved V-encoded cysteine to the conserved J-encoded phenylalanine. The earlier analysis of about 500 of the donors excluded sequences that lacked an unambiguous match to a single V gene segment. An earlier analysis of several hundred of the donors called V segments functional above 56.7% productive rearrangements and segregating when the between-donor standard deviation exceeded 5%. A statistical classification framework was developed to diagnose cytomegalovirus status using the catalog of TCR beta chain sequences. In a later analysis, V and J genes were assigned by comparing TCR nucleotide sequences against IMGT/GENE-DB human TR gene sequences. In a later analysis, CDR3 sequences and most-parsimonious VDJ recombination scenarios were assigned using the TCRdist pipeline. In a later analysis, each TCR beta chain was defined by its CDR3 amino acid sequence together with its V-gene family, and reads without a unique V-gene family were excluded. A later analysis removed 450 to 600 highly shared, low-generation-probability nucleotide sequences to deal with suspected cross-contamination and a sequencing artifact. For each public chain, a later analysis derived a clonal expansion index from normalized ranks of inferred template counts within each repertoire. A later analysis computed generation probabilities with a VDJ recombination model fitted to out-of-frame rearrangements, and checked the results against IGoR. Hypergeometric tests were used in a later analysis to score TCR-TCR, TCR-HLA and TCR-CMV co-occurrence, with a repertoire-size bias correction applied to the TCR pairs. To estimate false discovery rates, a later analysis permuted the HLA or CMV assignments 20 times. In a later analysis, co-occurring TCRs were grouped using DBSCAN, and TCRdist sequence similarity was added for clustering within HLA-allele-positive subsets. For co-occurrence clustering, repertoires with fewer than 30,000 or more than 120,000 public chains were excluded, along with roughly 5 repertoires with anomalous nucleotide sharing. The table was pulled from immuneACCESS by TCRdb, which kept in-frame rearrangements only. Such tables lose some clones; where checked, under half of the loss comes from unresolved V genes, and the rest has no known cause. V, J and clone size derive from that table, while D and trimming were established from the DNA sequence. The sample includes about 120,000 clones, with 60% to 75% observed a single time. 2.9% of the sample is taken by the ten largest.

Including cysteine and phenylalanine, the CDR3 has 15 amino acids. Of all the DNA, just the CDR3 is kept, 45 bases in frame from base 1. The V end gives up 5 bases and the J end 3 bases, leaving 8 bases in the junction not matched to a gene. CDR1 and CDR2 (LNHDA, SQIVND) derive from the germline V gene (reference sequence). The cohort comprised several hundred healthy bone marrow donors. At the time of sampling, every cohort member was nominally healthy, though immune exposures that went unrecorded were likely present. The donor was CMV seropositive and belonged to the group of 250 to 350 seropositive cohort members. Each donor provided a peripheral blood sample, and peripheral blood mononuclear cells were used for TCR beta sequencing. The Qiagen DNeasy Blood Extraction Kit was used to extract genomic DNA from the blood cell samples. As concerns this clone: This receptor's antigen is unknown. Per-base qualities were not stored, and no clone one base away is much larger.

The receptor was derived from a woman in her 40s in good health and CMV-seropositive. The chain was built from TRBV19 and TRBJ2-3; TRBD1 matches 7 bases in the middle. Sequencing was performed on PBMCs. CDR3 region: CASSFQGEYTDTQYF. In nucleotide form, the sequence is TGTGCCAGTAGTTTTCAGGGGGAGTATACAGATACGCAGTATTTT. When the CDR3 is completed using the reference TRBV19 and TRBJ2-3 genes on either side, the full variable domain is DGGITQSPKYLFRKEGQNVTLSCEQNLNHDAMYWYRQDPGQGLRLIYYSQIVNDFQKGDIAEGYSVSREKKESFPLTVTSAQKNPTAFYLCASSFQGEYTDTQYFGPGTRLTVL.